This TCR beta chain was recovered during a study of CD8+CD57+ T cells in acquired aplastic anemia. Patients picked for sequencing had shown CD8+CD57+ cell expansion detected by flow cytometry. Diagnosis of severe acquired aplastic anemia applied to all patients. Trimming pared 2 bases from V and 5 bases from J, leaving 13 bases between. The CDR3 has 14 amino acids. Germline V gene sequence: CDR1 MNHEY, CDR2 SMNVEV (reference sequence). Profiles of TCR beta VDJ and CDR3 were generated from a genomic DNA template. TCRdb reprocessed the reads via MiXCR and lists one record per CDR3 protein. The sample records roughly 200,000 distinct CDR3 sequences, about 60% being singletons. This clonotype was observed at least ten times.

Sequencing used sorted CD4+, CD8+, or CD8+CD57+ T cells (not recorded which) from PBMCs. The chain carries TRBV27 and TRBJ2-7; no reliable D call. This TCR was sampled from a human donor with aplastic anemia. The CDR3 spells CASSLGRQVHEQYF. The CDR3, as DNA: TGTGCCAGCAGTTTAGGCAGGCAGGTCCACGAGCAGTACTTC.